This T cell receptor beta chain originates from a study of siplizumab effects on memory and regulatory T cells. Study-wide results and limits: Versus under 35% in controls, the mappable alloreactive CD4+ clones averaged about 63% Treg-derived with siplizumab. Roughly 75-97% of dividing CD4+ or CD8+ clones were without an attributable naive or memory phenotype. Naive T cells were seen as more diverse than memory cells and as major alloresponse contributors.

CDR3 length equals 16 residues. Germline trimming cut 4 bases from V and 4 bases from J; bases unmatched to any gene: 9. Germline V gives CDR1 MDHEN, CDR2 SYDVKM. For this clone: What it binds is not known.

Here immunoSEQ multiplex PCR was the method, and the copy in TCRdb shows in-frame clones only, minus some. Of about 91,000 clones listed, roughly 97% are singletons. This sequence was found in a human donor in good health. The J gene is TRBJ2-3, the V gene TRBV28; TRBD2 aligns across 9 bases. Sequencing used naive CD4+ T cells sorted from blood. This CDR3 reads CASSSRASGAPDTQYF. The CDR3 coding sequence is TGTGCCAGCAGTTCCCGGGCTAGCGGGGCTCCAGATACGCAGTATTTT.